These T cell receptor beta chains were read from a single sample in a study of T-cell memory formation after mild COVID-19. TCRdb analysed the 5' RACE reads with MiXCR anew, one entry per CDR3 protein. The repertoire holds under 150,000 distinct CDR3 sequences, with around a fifth as singletons. Sequenced input: PBMCs or a T cell subset sorted from them (not recorded which). The receptors were sampled from a man between 18 and 29 years old who had mild COVID-19 (a few samples of this study predate the infection). Cell type and time point are not known. Each CDR3 is given with its conserved first and last residue. The D gene is left open where the match is weak. Where a row states a size, it is once, few, many or the class of an expanded clone; other rows omit it.

>NA|TRBV29-1|TRBD1|TRBJ2-1
TGCAGCGTTGCCCGGGACAGCAATGAGCAGTTCTTC
CSVARDSNEQFF
>NA|TRBV5-1|TRBD2|TRBJ2-7
TGCGCCAGCAGCTATTCCAATAGCGGGAGGGCAGATCAGCAGTACTTC
CASSYSNSGRADQQYF
>few|TRBV5-1|NA|TRBJ2-5
TGCGCCAGCAGCTTGGTCCAGGGCGGGGAGACCCAGTACTTC
CASSLVQGGETQYF
>NA|TRBV19|NA|TRBJ1-1
TGTGCCAGTAGTGCCAGGGAGAACACTGAAGCTTTCTTT
CASSARENTEAFF
>NA|TRBV15|TRBD2|TRBJ2-5
TGTGCCACCAGCAACCCCTTAGCGGGGGAAGAGACCCAGTACTTC
CATSNPLAGEETQYF
>NA|TRBV12-3/TRBV12-4|NA|TRBJ2-3
TGTGCCAGCAGTCTCATACCACCAGATACGCAGTATTTT
CASSLIPPDTQYF
>few|TRBV9|TRBD2|TRBJ2-1
TGTGCCAGCAGCGTAGAGGGACTAGGCGATGAGCAGTTCTTC
CASSVEGLGDEQFF
>few|TRBV6-5|NA|TRBJ2-5
TGTGCCAGCATTCCGCGACCCGGACAAGAGACCCAGTACTTC
CASIPRPGQETQYF
>few|TRBV7-3|NA|TRBJ2-5
TGTGCCAGCAGCTTAACGGGGACCCAAGAGACCCAGTACTTC
CASSLTGTQETQYF
>few|TRBV9|TRBD2|TRBJ2-2
TGTGCCAGCAGCGTAAGCGGGGGGACCTCCCCCGGGGAGCTGTTTTTT
CASSVSGGTSPGELFF
>few|TRBV11-2|NA|TRBJ2-1
TGTGCCAGCAGTCCAGACACGGGGGTAGATGAGCAGTTCTTC
CASSPDTGVDEQFF
>NA|TRBV14|TRBD2|TRBJ2-1
TGTGCCAGCAGCCAGAGGGGACTAAAATCGCGTGAGCAGTTCTTC
CASSQRGLKSREQFF
>NA|TRBV20-1|NA|TRBJ1-1
TGCAGTGCTAGAGATATGCCGACTGAAGCTTTCTTT
CSARDMPTEAFF
>NA|TRBV2|NA|TRBJ1-1
TGTGCCAGCAGTGTGGGGCTGGCGAACACTGAAGCTTTCTTT
CASSVGLANTEAFF
>NA|TRBV4-1|TRBD1|TRBJ2-2
TGCGCCAGCAGCCCACCCCGGGACAGAGGACCGAGTTGGGAGCTGTTTTTT
CASSPPRDRGPSWELFF
>once|TRBV6-5|TRBD2|TRBJ2-1
TGTGCCAGCAGTAGGACTAGCGGGGCCTACAATGAGCAGTTCTTC
CASSRTSGAYNEQFF
>few|TRBV12-3/TRBV12-4|NA|TRBJ2-7
TGTGCCAGCAGTTTAGCGGCCGAGCAGTACTTC
CASSLAAEQYF
>few|TRBV6-2/TRBV6-3|NA|TRBJ1-5
TGTGCCAGCCAGGACTCGTGGGGCAATCAGCCCCAGCATTTT
CASQDSWGNQPQHF
>NA|TRBV7-9|TRBD1|TRBJ2-1
TGTGCCAGCAGCTACAGACAGGGGGCAATTTCGTACAATGAGCAGTTCTTC
CASSYRQGAISYNEQFF
>few|TRBV11-3|NA|TRBJ2-1
TGTGCCAGCAGCGTACAGGTTAACAATGAGCAGTTCTTC
CASSVQVNNEQFF
>few|TRBV23-1|TRBD1|TRBJ2-3
TGCGCCAGCCCCGGCCGGGACAGGGAAAAAGATACGCAGTATTTT
CASPGRDREKDTQYF
>NA|TRBV4-2|TRBD1|TRBJ2-2
TGTGCCAGCAGCCAGTGGGACAGCAACACCGGGGAGCTGTTTTTT
CASSQWDSNTGELFF
>many|TRBV19|NA|TRBJ1-5
TGTGCCAGTAGTATCTCCAGGAGGGATCAGCCCCAGCATTTT
CASSISRRDQPQHF
>NA|TRBV7-8|NA|TRBJ2-7
TGTGCCAGCAGCTCACCCATGGACAGCGTCTACGAGCAGTACTTC
CASSSPMDSVYEQYF
>few|TRBV29-1|NA|TRBJ1-1
TGCAGCCTCACCGTCGGGAACACTGAAGCTTTCTTT
CSLTVGNTEAFF
>many|TRBV6-5|NA|TRBJ2-2
TGTGCCAGCAGCCCAGGGGTTCCGGCCACCGGGGAGCTGTTTTTT
CASSPGVPATGELFF
>NA|TRBV27|TRBD1|TRBJ2-2
TGTGCCAGCAGTCGCACAGGGGCCGTCGCCGGGGAGCTGTTTTTT
CASSRTGAVAGELFF
>few|TRBV11-2|NA|TRBJ2-1
TGTGCCAGCAGCGCAGAAGTTAGGAGAGATGAGCAGTTCTTC
CASSAEVRRDEQFF
>NA|TRBV4-2|NA|TRBJ1-6
TGTGCCAGCAGCCAAGATAATTCACCCCTCCACTTT
CASSQDNSPLHF
>NA|TRBV12-3/TRBV12-4|NA|TRBJ2-1
TGTGCCAGTCGAACGCCCCCCGGTGAGCAGTTCTTC
CASRTPPGEQFF
>NA|TRBV15|NA|TRBJ2-5
TGTGCCACCAGCAGAAGGGAGGAAGAGACCCAGTACTTC
CATSRREEETQYF
>many|TRBV15|TRBD1|TRBJ2-3
TGTGCCACCAGCCCGGGACAGGGGGCGCCGGATACGCAGTATTTT
CATSPGQGAPDTQYF
>few|TRBV7-9|TRBD1|TRBJ2-1
TGTGCCAGCAGCGACCGGGACAGGGTGATATCTACTGAGCAGTTCTTC
CASSDRDRVISTEQFF
>NA|TRBV20-1|TRBD1|TRBJ1-2
TGCAGTGCTAGAGCTGGGACAGGGGTACTCTTC
CSARAGTGVLF
>few|TRBV20-1|TRBD2|TRBJ2-3
TGCAGTGCTAGCGGCTTCGGCGGGGGGGTAAATACGCAGTATTTT
CSASGFGGGVNTQYF
>few|TRBV7-9|TRBD2|TRBJ2-3
TGTGCCAGCAGCCCCCCGGGGGGTCGGGGGTGGACAGATACGCAGTATTTT
CASSPPGGRGWTDTQYF
>NA|TRBV20-1|NA|TRBJ1-1
TGCAGTGCTAGAACCTTCGATCCCCCTGAAGCTTTCTTT
CSARTFDPPEAFF
>NA|TRBV7-2|TRBD2|TRBJ2-7
TGTGCCAGCAGCACGGGAGGCGGGGTAACTGAGTACGAGCAGTACTTC
CASSTGGGVTEYEQYF
>NA|TRBV12-3/TRBV12-4|NA|TRBJ1-2
TGTGCCAGCAGTTCGGGGAGTGGCTACACCTTC
CASSSGSGYTF
>NA|TRBV19|TRBD2|TRBJ2-1
TGTGCCAGTAGTCCTGGGACTAGCGAGTACAATGAGCAGTTCTTC
CASSPGTSEYNEQFF
>few|TRBV3-1|NA|TRBJ1-2
TGTGCCAGCAGCCATTGGGATCCTACTAGTGGCTACACCTTC
CASSHWDPTSGYTF
>NA|TRBV6-2/TRBV6-3|NA|TRBJ1-5
TGTGCCAGCAGTCCACCAAGGGATCAGCCCCAGCATTTT
CASSPPRDQPQHF
>NA|TRBV18|NA|TRBJ1-2
TGTGCCAGCTCACCAACGGACACAATAGAGAGATATGGCTACACCTTC
CASSPTDTIERYGYTF
>NA|TRBV6-2/TRBV6-3|NA|TRBJ1-1
TGTGCCAGCAGACGGCGGAGAGAGGGGGGAACTGAAGCTTTCTTT
CASRRRREGGTEAFF
>few|TRBV7-2|NA|TRBJ2-1
TGTGCCAGCAGCTTAGGTGATAGCGGCGATGAGCAGTTCTTC
CASSLGDSGDEQFF
>NA|TRBV11-1|TRBD1|TRBJ2-7
TGTGCCAGCAGCCAAGGGACAGCGGTTCACTTC
CASSQGTAVHF
>few|TRBV4-1|TRBD1|TRBJ2-1
TGCGCCAGCAGCCGACGGGACAGGGAGAAGGAGCAGTTCTTC
CASSRRDREKEQFF
>few|TRBV11-2|TRBD2|TRBJ2-3
TGTGCCAGCAGCTCCGGGACTAGCGGGGATACTAGCACAGATACGCAGTATTTT
CASSSGTSGDTSTDTQYF
>NA|TRBV7-2|TRBD1|TRBJ2-5
TGTGCCAGCAGCTTAGTGGGGACAGGGTATATGGAGACCCAGTACTTC
CASSLVGTGYMETQYF
>few|TRBV7-2|NA|TRBJ2-2
TGTGCCAGCAGGACCTCGAACACCGGGGAGCTGTTTTTT
CASRTSNTGELFF
>NA|TRBV5-1|NA|TRBJ2-1
TGCGCCAGCAGCACCGGGACTGGGTACAATGAGCAGTTCTTC
CASSTGTGYNEQFF
>NA|TRBV5-1|TRBD2|TRBJ2-3
TGCGCCAGCAGCTTGGCGACTAGCGGGGGAGCAGATACGCAGTATTTT
CASSLATSGGADTQYF
>few|TRBV29-1|TRBD2|TRBJ2-1
TGCAGCGTTGAGCTGGGACTAGCGGGGCGTCACAATGAGCAGTTCTTC
CSVELGLAGRHNEQFF
>few|TRBV7-3|NA|TRBJ2-1
TGTGCCAGCAGCTCCGGACCCAACAATGAGCAGTTCTTC
CASSSGPNNEQFF
>NA|TRBV12-3/TRBV12-4|NA|TRBJ2-7
TGTGCCAGCAGTTATCCCTCCGATTCCGAGCAGTACTTC
CASSYPSDSEQYF
>NA|TRBV30|NA|TRBJ2-2
TGTGCCTGGAGTGTGACCGGGGAGCTGTTTTTT
CAWSVTGELFF
>few|TRBV7-9|NA|TRBJ2-7
TGTGCCAGCAGCCCCGCCACCTACGAGCAGTACTTC
CASSPATYEQYF
>NA|TRBV6-2/TRBV6-3|NA|TRBJ1-5
TGTGCCAGCAGTTACTCGATTTTCCGTCGGGCGGCTAGCAATCAGCCCCAGCATTTT
CASSYSIFRRAASNQPQHF
>NA|TRBV29-1|NA|TRBJ1-1
TGCAGCGTTGGGGCAGGGGCTGAAGCTTTCTTT
CSVGAGAEAFF
>few|TRBV2|NA|TRBJ2-3
TGTGCCAGCAGTGAAGCCCGGGCTGCATACACAGATACGCAGTATTTT
CASSEARAAYTDTQYF